These 23 T cell receptor beta chains originate from one sample sequenced in a study of identifying expanded T cells in peripheral blood. Assay: immunoSEQ multiplex PCR; the TCRdb copy retains only in-frame clones and omits some. This sample has about 94,000 clones, with nearly 90% found just once. What was sequenced was blood. The receptors shown here come from a person aged 18 to 75 in good health.

The sample holds one count of this clone. The chain carries TRBV6-5 and TRBJ1-2; tentatively, D is TRBD1 (6 bases). The V and J ends lost 0 bases and 7 bases respectively, with 12 bases between them. The CDR3 length is 14 residues. From germline, CDR1 is MNHEY and CDR2 SVGAGI. This chain's CDR3 is CASSYSIGGGGYTF. In DNA, the CDR3 is TGTGCCAGCAGTTACTCGATAGGGGGGGGTGGCTACACCTTC.

The V call is TRBV18, the J call TRBJ2-7, with D possibly being TRBD2 (5 bases). The CDR3 length is 15 residues. The V end was cut by 6 bases, the J end by 0 bases, with 15 bases between. Germline CDR1 KGHSH, CDR2 LQKENI. CDR3 amino acids: CASSARVTSSYEQYF. DNA of the CDR3: TGTGCCAGCTCCGCGAGGGTTACCAGCTCCTACGAGCAGTACTTC.

The rearrangement uses TRBV10-3 and TRBJ1-5; no clear D gene. V was cut by 4 bases and J by 5 bases, with 12 bases left in between. From germline, CDR1 is ENHRY and CDR2 SYGVKD. The CDR3 runs 14 residues. CDR3 region: CAISAVAPDQPQHF. In DNA form, the CDR3 reads TGTGCCATCAGTGCGGTGGCCCCCGATCAGCCCCAGCATTTT.

The V and J genes are TRBV30 and TRBJ2-5; the match to TRBD2 covers 7 bases. The V gene's germline CDR1 is GTSNPN and CDR2 SVGIG (reference sequence). The J segment lost 5 bases and the V segment lost 0 bases, leaving 6 bases of the junction unmatched. The CDR3 consists of 14 residues. CDR3 sequence: CAWSVPAGYETQYF. CDR3 bases: TGTGCCTGGAGTGTTCCAGCGGGGTATGAGACCCAGTACTTC.

The rearrangement joins TRBV27 to TRBJ2-3; D is perhaps TRBD2 (6 bases). The V end was cut by 5 bases, the J end by 11 bases, with 26 bases between. The germline V gene has CDR1 MNHEY and CDR2 SMNVEV (reference sequence). The CDR3 length is 16 residues. CDR3 sequence (DNA): TGTGCCAGCAGTCCCTGGGGAGCGGGCCAATTACGGGGGCAGTATTTT. This translates into CASSPWGAGQLRGQYF.

This clone was seen a handful of times. The chain recombines TRBV30 with TRBJ1-2; perhaps TRBD1 as D (6 bases). The germline V and J ends were trimmed by 2 bases and 5 bases, with 12 bases remaining between them. The CDR3 totals 13 residues. The germline V gene has CDR1 GTSNPN and CDR2 SVGIG (reference sequence). This chain's CDR3 is CAWSPGERYGYTF. In DNA, the CDR3 is TGTGCCTGGAGTCCAGGGGAGAGATATGGCTACACCTTC.

The chain links TRBV27 to TRBJ2-7; 9 bases map to TRBD2. Germline loops: CDR1 MNHEY, CDR2 SMNVEV (reference sequence). Trimming removed 11 bases from V and 5 bases from J; junction bases left unmatched: 16. The CDR3 is made up of 15 amino acids. CDR3 nucleotides: TGTGCCGACCGGGCGAAGACTAGCGGTACCCACGAGCAGTACTTC. Amino acids: CADRAKTSGTHEQYF.

The gene calls are TRBV4-3 and TRBJ2-5; 13 nucleotides align to TRBD2. V shed 2 bases, J shed 5 bases, and the junction held 5 bases outside the gene matches. Germline values: CDR1 LGHNA, CDR2 YSLEER. This CDR3 contains 16 residues. In nucleotides, the CDR3 is TGCGCCAGCAGCCAAACACTAGCGGGAGGGCCGGAGACCCAGTACTTC. Residues: CASSQTLAGGPETQYF.

The V and J genes are TRBV19 and TRBJ1-1; 9 nucleotides agree with TRBD1. Germline CDR1 LNHDA, CDR2 SQIVND (reference sequence). This CDR3 contains 16 residues. The V and J ends lost 8 bases and 1 base, in that order; junction bases with no gene match: 11. The CDR3 coding sequence is TGTGCCAGTGGACAGGGGATAAGATTTCGGAACACTGAAGCTTTCTTT. The encoded protein is CASGQGIRFRNTEAFF.

This chain uses TRBV19 with TRBJ1-5; no firm D call. There are 16 residues in the CDR3. Germline V lookup: CDR1 LNHDA, CDR2 SQIVND (reference sequence). V was cut by 0 bases and J by 2 bases, with 11 bases left in between. Here the CDR3 DNA reads TGTGCCAGTAGTATAGATTCGGGGTTGGGCAATCAGCCCCAGCATTTT. Residues: CASSIDSGLGNQPQHF.

This chain joins TRBV19 and TRBJ2-2; 8 bases match TRBD2. CDR1 LNHDA and CDR2 SQIVND come from the germline V gene (reference sequence). V was pared by 5 bases and J by 1 base, with 6 bases of the junction left unmatched. This CDR3 has 16 amino acids. The CDR3 region is CASSPRTSRNTGELFF. In DNA, the CDR3 is TGTGCCAGTAGTCCCAGGACTAGCCGGAACACCGGGGAGCTGTTTTTT.

This clone occurred a few times. The chain is built from TRBV27 and TRBJ1-5; the D gene is possibly TRBD1 (6 bases). CDR3 length: 14 residues. Germline assignment: CDR1 MNHEY and CDR2 SMNVEV (reference sequence). V was trimmed by 4 bases and J by 2 bases, leaving 9 bases between them. The DNA for the CDR3 is TGTGCCAGCAGTTACGCAGGGGGCAATCAGCCCCAGCATTTT. Protein: CASSYAGGNQPQHF.

This sequence joins TRBV11-2 and TRBJ2-2, with 7 nucleotides matching TRBD2. CDR1 and CDR2 from the germline V gene are SGHAT and FQNNGV. V shed 0 bases, J shed 7 bases, and the junction held 5 bases outside the gene matches. The CDR3 sequence is 15 residues long. The CDR3 nucleotides are TGTGCCAGCAGCTTAGAGGGAGGGGATGGCGGGGAGCTGTTTTTT. Protein: CASSLEGGDGGELFF.

The chain's CDR3 is CASSLRSRTTEAFF. The CDR3 DNA follows: TGTGCCAGCAGCTTGAGATCGAGGACCACTGAAGCTTTCTTT. V usage is TRBV5-6 and J usage is TRBJ1-1; D uncertain. This CDR3 region has 14 residues. The V gene's germline CDR1 is SGHDT and CDR2 YYEEEE. The germline V and J ends were trimmed by 1 base and 4 bases, with 11 bases remaining between them.

This chain links TRBV29-1 with TRBJ2-7; either TRBD1 or TRBD2 may fit D (6 bases each). CDR1 SQVTM and CDR2 ANQGSEA come from the germline V gene. V was pared by 7 bases and J by 5 bases, with 15 bases between. CDR3 size: 12 residues. This CDR3 reads CSADLGGHEQYF. The CDR3 DNA follows: TGCAGCGCTGACCTCGGGGGCCACGAGCAGTACTTC.

V gene TRBV28 combines with J gene TRBJ2-7; 7 bases align to TRBD2. Trimming at V came to 5 bases and at J to 3 bases, leaving 28 bases not matched to a gene. CDR3 length: 21 amino acids. In germline, CDR1 is MDHEN, CDR2 SYDVKM. The CDR3 reads CASSPLNPRLLAARMSYEQYF. The DNA for the CDR3 is TGTGCCAGCAGTCCATTAAACCCCCGATTGCTAGCGGCTAGAATGAGCTACGAGCAGTACTTC. The full variable domain, completed using reference TRBV28 and TRBJ2-7, is DVKVTQSSRYLVKRTGEKVFLECVQDMDHENMFWYRQDPGLGLRLIYFSYDVKMKEKGDIPEGYSVSREKKERFSLILESASTNQTSMYLCASSPLNPRLLAARMSYEQYFGPGTRLTVT.

V and J are TRBV7-6 and TRBJ1-1, with no clear D. This CDR3 is 14 amino acids long. Germline CDR1 and CDR2: SGHVS and FNYEAQ. The V and J ends lost 2 bases and 5 bases respectively, with 12 bases between them. The CDR3 DNA reads TGTGCCAGCAGCTTATATCAGGTTGGAACTGAAGCTTTCTTT. This codes for CASSLYQVGTEAFF.

This chain uses TRBV4-3 with TRBJ1-4; TRBD1 is a possible D gene (5 bases). V gave up 0 bases and J gave up 2 bases, with 10 bases separating them. Germline-derived CDR1 and CDR2 are LGHNA and YSLEER. The CDR3 extends over 16 amino acids. CDR3 sequence reads: CASSQDPAGTNEKLFF. In DNA form, the CDR3 reads TGCGCCAGCAGCCAAGATCCGGCAGGGACTAATGAAAAACTGTTTTTT.

The rearrangement joins TRBV11-2 to TRBJ1-1, with D possibly matching TRBD1 (6 bases). The germline gives CDR1 SGHAT, CDR2 FQNNGV. Trimming removed 0 bases from V and 8 bases from J, with 13 bases in between. The CDR3 spans 14 residues. The CDR3 DNA reads as TGTGCCAGCAGCTTAGAAACAGGGTCTCTGGAAGCTTTCTTT. Its protein is CASSLETGSLEAFF.

The sample holds a few counts of this clone. The rearrangement joins TRBV2 to TRBJ1-6; perhaps TRBD1 as D (6 bases). Germline CDR1 SNHLY, CDR2 FYNNEI. The CDR3 sequence is 15 residues long. Trimming stripped 4 bases from V and 6 bases from J, with 13 bases between. CDR3 protein: CASSVAGVFNSPLHF. The CDR3 DNA reads TGTGCCAGCAGTGTCGCAGGGGTGTTTAATTCACCCCTCCACTTT.

This rearrangement joins TRBV29-1 to TRBJ2-1; a weak D match, TRBD2 (5 bases). Germline V gene lookup returns CDR1 SQVTM and CDR2 ANQGSEA. Trimming shortened V by 8 bases and J by 3 bases, and 11 bases separated the two germline ends. This CDR3 has 12 amino acids. In DNA, the CDR3 is TGCAGCTCCCGGGGAGTCTACAATGAGCAGTTCTTC. It codes for CSSRGVYNEQFF.

This sequence joins TRBV18 and TRBJ1-1; D uncertain. The CDR3 length is 14 residues. V was pared by 1 base and J by 1 base, with 7 bases between. Germline assignment: CDR1 KGHSH and CDR2 LQKENI. In nucleotides, the CDR3 is TGTGCCAGCTCACCACTGCACGGGAACACTGAAGCTTTCTTT. It is translated as CASSPLHGNTEAFF. Looking up the rest from reference TRBV18 and TRBJ1-1 gives the full variable domain: NAGVMQNPRHLVRRRGQEARLRCSPMKGHSHVYWYRQLPEEGLKFMVYLQKENIIDESGMPKERFSAEFPKEGPSILRIQQVVRGDSAAYFCASSPLHGNTEAFFGQGTRLTVV.

This clone came up once. This chain joins TRBV28 and TRBJ2-7; TRBD1 aligns across 8 bases. CDR3 length: 12 residues. CDR1 and CDR2 (germline): MDHEN, SYDVKM. With V trimmed by 9 bases and J by 4 bases, 5 bases remained unmatched. The CDR3 DNA follows: TGTGCCAGTCGACAGGGGTGGTACGAGCAGTACTTC. Its translation is CASRQGWYEQYF.